This TCR beta chain is drawn from a study of post-analysis software for immune sequencing data (dated by TCRdb to between 2014 and 2017). As for the study more broadly: The recorded disease courses included relapsing-remitting, secondary progressive and progressive-relapsing multiple sclerosis, and some patients had no subtype annotation. The patient repertoires were compared against 11 previously published healthy control repertoires obtained from donors aged about 6 to 28 years. A subset of samples was prepared in parallel using single-end sample barcoding, then pooled and co-amplified after Illumina adapter ligation.

The study at large found these results: Normalized Chao1 diversity was significantly lower in multiple sclerosis patients than controls, suggesting substantial peripheral T-cell clonal expansion. The control group was slightly older than the multiple sclerosis patient group. Direct clustering with F measure revealed strong co-clustering of samples prepared in the same batch, which led to a batch-effect correction. Patients showed significantly higher frequencies than controls for a handful of TRBV segments, among them TRBV5-6, TRBV5-1 and TRBV20-1.

To demonstrate the VDJtools post-analysis software, the study profiled TCR beta repertoires from the peripheral blood of about 13 young patients with multiple sclerosis. The multiple sclerosis patients were children and adolescents between roughly 6 and 16 years of age. The germline ends are 11 bases apart after V is trimmed by 4 bases and J by 10 bases. Sequences SQVTM (CDR1) and ANQGSEA (CDR2) are obtained from the germline V gene. The CDR3 runs 10 amino acids, cysteine and phenylalanine included. Just the 30-base CDR3 DNA is kept, in frame starting at base 1. This clonotype was detected a few times. Its recognized antigen is unknown. No clone much larger than this one lies a single base away; base qualities are absent. Library preparation employed PCR. TCRdb shows the sequencer as Illumina HiSeq 2500. To reduce PCR and sequencing biases, unique molecular identifiers were built into the TCR beta cDNA libraries. Every 1 to 10 million input T cells yielded roughly 500,000 cDNA molecules, meaning each molecule approximated one T cell. The same protocol used for the earlier healthy control dataset was applied to prepare and sequence the patient libraries. Samples belonging to the same batch were prepared together, multiplexed and sequenced on a shared HiSeq lane. In the paper's pipeline: MIGEC handled the raw barcoded reads, throwing out single-read molecular identifier groups before consensus assembly and CDR3 extraction. VDJtools was used for post-analysis of the clonotype tables, and diversity was normalized by down-sampling every dataset to the size of the smallest sample. Repertoire overlap clustering matched CDR3 amino acid but not nucleotide sequences to correct batch-related cross-sample contamination. The raw public reads went through TCRdb reprocessing: fastp at Q25, MiXCR clone calling, in-frame beta chains kept. Rows merge per CDR3 protein into single entries with the most common DNA and genes. The authors' filters were not applied to this entry. Here the sample has hundreds of thousands of distinct CDR3 sequences; about 27% occur a single time. Jointly, the top ten make up around 0.56% of the sample.

The TCR originated in a girl aged 10 to 17 with multiple sclerosis. The V gene is TRBV29-1 and the J gene is TRBJ2-7; the D gene is possibly TRBD2, with 6 bases matching. Sequencing was carried out using blood. The DNA sequence is given as TGCAGCGTTGCGACGGGGGACCAGTACTTC. This is translated as CSVATGDQYF.